What follows are 16 T cell receptor beta chains derived from one specimen sequenced in a study of neoadjuvant nivolumab and ipilimumab in lung cancer. The method was immunoSEQ multiplex PCR; TCRdb's version includes in-frame clones alone and lacks a portion of them. This table holds about 30,000 clones, approximately 86% found once. The sample was tumor tissue, taken after neoadjuvant nivolumab, alone or with ipilimumab, at or shortly before surgery. The origin of the receptors is an adult with non-small cell lung cancer.

This CDR3 is CASSLFQATEAFF. The CDR3 DNA reads TGCGCCAGCAGCTTGTTCCAGGCCACTGAAGCTTTCTTT. V usage is TRBV5-1 and J usage is TRBJ1-1; no reliable D call. Germline loops: CDR1 SGHRS, CDR2 YFSETQ. The V end lost 1 base, the J end lost 4 bases, and 8 bases lay between the germline ends. The CDR3 loop spans 13 amino acids.

The genes are TRBV20-1 and TRBJ2-3; 9 positions match TRBD2. The CDR3 totals 11 residues. The germline CDR1 and CDR2 sequences are DFQATT and SNEGSKA (reference sequence). The CDR3 nucleotides read TGCAGCATGCGGGGGGGAGATACGCAGTATTTT. Translating gives CSMRGGDTQYF.

As regards this clone: The same CDR3 can be traced to other DNA sequences in this sample. The rearrangement joins TRBV5-5 to TRBJ1-5; no definite D call. The CDR3 is 12 residues long. V dropped 2 bases and J dropped 4 bases, with 4 bases sitting between them. Germline CDR1 and CDR2: SGHKS and YYEKEE (reference sequence). The CDR3 spells CASSFLNQPQHF. In DNA, the CDR3 is TGTGCCAGCAGCTTTTTAAATCAGCCCCAGCATTTT.

The gene calls are TRBV2 and TRBJ1-4, with D possibly matching TRBD1 (6 bases). CDR1 and CDR2 (germline): SNHLY, FYNNEI. The CDR3 loop spans 14 amino acids. With 5 bases removed from V and 5 bases from J, the gap between germline ends came to 12 bases. For the CDR3, the DNA is TGTGCCAGCAGTTTTGGGGGGCCCAATGAAAAACTGTTTTTT. Its translation: CASSFGGPNEKLFF.

This chain links TRBV19 with TRBJ2-5; TRBD2 is a possible D gene (6 bases). Between the trimmed V and J ends, which lost 3 bases and 2 bases, there was a span of 10 bases. CDR1 and CDR2 (germline): LNHDA, SQIVND (reference sequence). CDR3 size: 14 residues. CDR3 sequence: CASSMGGIQETQYF. The CDR3 nucleotides are TGTGCCAGTAGTATGGGGGGAATTCAAGAGACCCAGTACTTC.

This clone was observed a handful of times. This chain links TRBV30 with TRBJ1-2; perhaps TRBD1 as D (5 bases). Deletions cut 7 bases from V and 6 bases from J, with 24 bases between. The CDR3 extends over 15 amino acids. Germline V CDR1 and CDR2: GTSNPN, SVGIG (reference sequence). The CDR3 protein is CAFEPGHLRRDGYTF. The DNA for the CDR3 is TGTGCCTTTGAACCCGGACATCTCAGGAGGGATGGCTACACCTTC.

The chain employs TRBV19 and TRBJ2-6; D uncertain. The CDR3 has 15 amino acids. The germline V gene encodes CDR1 LNHDA and CDR2 SQIVND (reference sequence). Between the trimmed V and J ends, which lost 2 bases and 0 bases, there was a span of 5 bases. The CDR3 DNA sequence: TGTGCCAGTAGTATATGGGACTCTGGGGCCAACGTCCTGACTTTC. Its translation: CASSIWDSGANVLTF.

This chain connects TRBV11-3 to TRBJ2-5; TRBD1 matches at 8 bases. Germline loops: CDR1 SGHNT, CDR2 YENEEA. CDR3 length equals 16 residues. V lost 0 bases and J lost 3; bases outside the gene matches: 6. CDR3: CASSLDRGPWEETQYF. CDR3 nucleotides: TGTGCCAGCAGCTTAGACAGGGGGCCTTGGGAAGAGACCCAGTACTTC.

V usage is TRBV15 and J usage is TRBJ1-2; 7 nucleotides align to TRBD1. Germline CDR1 and CDR2: LNHNV and YYDKDF (reference sequence). The V gene end was trimmed by 3 bases and the J gene end by 3 bases; junction bases not matched to a gene: 4. The CDR3 sequence is 14 residues long. In DNA, the CDR3 is TGTGCCACCAGCAGGAATACAGGGGACTATGGCTACACCTTC. Translation gives CATSRNTGDYGYTF.

The chain carries TRBV29-1 and TRBJ1-4; TRBD1 matches at 8 bases. The CDR3 is 14 amino acids. V shed 4 bases and J 6 bases; nucleotides not matched to a gene: 7. Germline V gene lookup returns CDR1 SQVTM and CDR2 ANQGSEA. Here the CDR3 DNA reads TGCAGCGTTGCTGCAGGGGGCGGGGATGAAAAACTGTTTTTT. Residues: CSVAAGGGDEKLFF.

The chain employs TRBV27 and TRBJ1-5; D gene uncertain. There are 13 residues in the CDR3. Germline assignment: CDR1 MNHEY and CDR2 SMNVEV (reference sequence). Trimming pared 3 bases from V and 1 base from J, leaving 4 bases between. The CDR3 coding sequence is TGTGCCAGCAGTTTCAACAGCAATCAGCCCCAGCATTTT. This gives the protein CASSFNSNQPQHF.

The V gene is TRBV4-2, the J gene TRBJ1-1; a weak D match, TRBD1 (6 bases). Looked up from germline, CDR1 is LGHNA and CDR2 is YNFKEQ. The CDR3 consists of 16 residues. V dropped 4 bases and J dropped 1 base, with 16 bases sitting between them. CDR3 bases: TGTGCCAGCAGCCCAGGGGTGGGGCGGAAGAACACTGAAGCTTTCTTT. It encodes CASSPGVGRKNTEAFF.

V is TRBV7-2 and J is TRBJ2-7; D possibly corresponds to TRBD1 (6 bases). Trimming removed 5 bases from V and 3 bases from J, with 11 bases in between. The germline CDR1 and CDR2 sequences are SGHTA and FQGNSA. The CDR3 totals 13 residues. CDR3 loop: CASSLGQNYEQYF. In DNA form, the CDR3 reads TGTGCCAGCAGCCTAGGACAGAACTACGAGCAGTACTTC.

Of note for this clone: The junction departs from germline at one end; a sequencing error may be responsible. The chain recombines TRBV7-7 with TRBJ2-5; tentative D call: TRBD2 (7 bases). CDR1 SSHAT and CDR2 FNYEAQ come from the germline V gene (reference sequence). The CDR3 is made up of 14 amino acids. CDR3 in amino acids: CASSLGGEKETQYF. As DNA, the CDR3 is TGTGCTAGCAGCTTAGGGGGGGAAAAAGAGACCCAGTACTTC. Based on the CDR3 plus reference TRBV7-7 and TRBJ2-5, the full variable domain is GAGVSQSPRYKVTKRGQDVTLRCDPISSHATLYWYQQALGQGPEFLTYFNYEAQPDKSGLPSDRFSAERPEGSISTLTIQRTEQRDSAMYRCASSLGGEKETQYFGPGTRLLVL.

This rearrangement joins TRBV19 to TRBJ1-4, with D possibly TRBD1 on 5 matching bases. The germline V and J ends were trimmed by 3 bases and 8 bases, with 16 bases remaining between them. Germline values: CDR1 LNHDA, CDR2 SQIVND (reference sequence). The CDR3 covers 15 residues. DNA of the CDR3: TGTGCCAGTAGTATTCGGGGCCAGGGAGGCGAAAAACTGTTTTTT. Its translation is CASSIRGQGGEKLFF.

The rearrangement uses TRBV30 and TRBJ2-7; 10 nucleotides agree with TRBD2. V lost 5 bases and J lost 1; bases outside the gene matches: 5. The CDR3 is 14 amino acids. Germline V CDR1 and CDR2: GTSNPN, SVGIG (reference sequence). The CDR3 reads CAWDFSGRSYEQYF. The CDR3 region has the DNA TGTGCCTGGGACTTTAGCGGGAGGTCCTACGAGCAGTACTTC.